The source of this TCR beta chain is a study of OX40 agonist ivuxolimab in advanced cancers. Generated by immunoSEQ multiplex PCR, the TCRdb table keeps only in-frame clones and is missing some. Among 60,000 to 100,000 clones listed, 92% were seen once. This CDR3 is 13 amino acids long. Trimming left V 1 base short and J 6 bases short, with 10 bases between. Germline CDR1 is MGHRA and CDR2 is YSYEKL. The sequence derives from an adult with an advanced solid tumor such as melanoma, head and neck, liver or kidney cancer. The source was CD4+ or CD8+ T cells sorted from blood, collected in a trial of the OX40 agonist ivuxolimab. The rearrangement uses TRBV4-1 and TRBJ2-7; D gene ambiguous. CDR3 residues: CASSQVYGSEQYF. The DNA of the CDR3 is TGCGCCAGCAGCCAAGTATATGGAAGCGAGCAGTACTTC.